Below are 16 T cell receptor beta chains sequenced from a single sample in a study of T cells in Graves' hyperthyroidism and ophthalmopathy. RNA transcripts served as the template for amplifying TCR beta CDR3 regions. Carried out on the TCR CDR3, a first-round RT-PCR used the HTBI primer set. TCRdb redid the calling of the multiplex PCR reads with MiXCR, one entry per CDR3 protein. Of 250,000 to 300,000 distinct CDR3 sequences detected, about 13% appear once; the ten largest clones hold 6.5% to 10%. Sequencing was carried out using blood. The receptors originated from a woman aged 40 to 50 with Graves' hyperthyroidism.

This clonotype was observed at least ten times. This sequence joins TRBV7-2 and TRBJ1-1; D may be TRBD1 (5 bases). Germline CDR1 is SGHTA and CDR2 is FQGNSA. V dropped 2 bases and J dropped 7 bases, with 17 bases sitting between them. This CDR3 contains 15 residues. CDR3 bases: TGTGCCAGCAGCTTAATGGTAGGGGTGGAAGGTGAAGCTTTCTTT. Translating gives CASSLMVGVEGEAFF.

The chain links TRBV28 to TRBJ2-7; 9 bases are a match to TRBD1. The CDR3 runs to 15 residues. The V gene's germline CDR1 is MDHEN and CDR2 SYDVKM. J was trimmed by 4 bases and V by 6 bases; bases with no gene match: 10. CDR3 in amino acids: CASRQRQGGRYEQYF. DNA for the CDR3: TGTGCCAGCAGACAAAGACAGGGGGGGCGGTACGAGCAGTACTTC.

This sequence joins TRBV5-1 and TRBJ2-3; D perhaps matches TRBD1 (7 bases). This CDR3 spans 17 amino acids. Trimming shortened V by 0 bases and J by 3 bases, and 17 bases separated the two germline ends. Germline-derived CDR1 and CDR2 are SGHRS and YFSETQ. For the CDR3, the DNA is TGCGCCAGCAGCTTGGACAGGGGTAGCGGAGGGACAGATACGCAGTATTTT. It codes for CASSLDRGSGGTDTQYF. Together with reference TRBV5-1 and TRBJ2-3, the CDR3 gives the full variable domain: KAGVTQTPRYLIKTRGQQVTLSCSPISGHRSVSWYQQTPGQGLQFLFEYFSETQRNKGNFPGRFSGRQFSNSRSEMNVSTLELGDSALYLCASSLDRGSGGTDTQYFGPGTRLTVL.

This clonotype showed up many times. V usage is TRBV27 and J usage is TRBJ2-7; possible D gene TRBD2, 6 bases. V lost 6 bases to trimming and J lost 0 bases, with 15 bases between them. The CDR3 is 15 amino acids. Per germline, CDR1 MNHEY and CDR2 SMNVEV (reference sequence). The CDR3: CASSAGLGSSYEQYF. For the CDR3, the DNA is TGTGCCAGCAGCGCGGGGCTAGGGAGCTCCTACGAGCAGTACTTC.

This clonotype was observed at least ten times. This rearrangement joins TRBV2 to TRBJ1-3; D call uncertain. The germline V gene encodes CDR1 SNHLY and CDR2 FYNNEI. The V end was cut by 4 bases, the J end by 4 bases, with 8 bases between. The CDR3 has 13 residues. CDR3 region: CASSVSGGNTIYF. CDR3 nucleotide sequence: TGTGCCAGCAGTGTTTCCGGGGGAAACACCATATATTTT.

J is TRBJ2-5 and V is TRBV5-6, with D possibly matching TRBD1 (5 bases). V lost 6 bases, J lost 2 bases, and 14 bases lay in between. The CDR3 length is 14 residues. Per the germline V gene, CDR1 is SGHDT and CDR2 is YYEEEE. The CDR3 DNA is TGTGCCAGCACCGAAGGGGTGCGGCAAGAGACCCAGTACTTC. Its protein product is CASTEGVRQETQYF.

This clonotype came up a few times. The chain is built from TRBV24-1 and TRBJ2-1; 14 bases align to TRBD2. The CDR3 contains 18 residues. Trimming removed 3 bases from V and 2 bases from J; junction bases left unmatched: 5. CDR1 is KGHDR, CDR2 SFDVKD, per germline. DNA of the CDR3: TGTGCCACCAGTGATCCCGGACTAGCGGGAGGACCCTACAATGAGCAGTTCTTC. This encodes CATSDPGLAGGPYNEQFF.

The chain joins TRBV11-3 to TRBJ2-1; D might be TRBD1 or TRBD2, each matching 5 bases. The CDR3 contains 12 residues. V was shortened by 5 bases and J by 13 bases, with 15 bases between the two germline ends. Germline V gene data show CDR1 as SGHNT and CDR2 as YENEEA. The CDR3 here is CASSPPGASQFF. The CDR3 DNA reads as TGTGCCAGCAGCCCCCCCGGGGCTAGCCAGTTCTTC.

In this sample, this clonotype turned up many times. V and J are TRBV28 and TRBJ1-4, with D tentatively TRBD1 (6 bases). The CDR3 covers 14 residues. Trimming pared 2 bases from V and 8 bases from J, leaving 12 bases between. In germline, CDR1 is MDHEN, CDR2 SYDVKM. The CDR3 DNA reads TGTGCCAGCAGTTTAAACAGGGTGCGGGAAAAACTGTTTTTT. As protein: CASSLNRVREKLFF.

The chain links TRBV11-3 to TRBJ2-3, with D unclear. The closer fit of TRBJ1-5 to the DNA end suggests the J call may be wrong. Germline-derived CDR1 and CDR2 are SGHNT and YENEEA. The CDR3 runs to 11 residues. The CDR3 loop reads CASSLRDTQHF. The CDR3 nucleotides are TGTGCCAGCAGTTTGAGAGATACGCAGCATTTT.

This clonotype showed up just a few times. The J gene is TRBJ2-2, the V gene TRBV10-2, with 7 bases fitting TRBD1. The V gene's germline CDR1 is WSHSY and CDR2 SAAADI. This CDR3 is built from 17 residues. With V trimmed by 7 bases and J by 3 bases, 14 bases remained unmatched. The CDR3 DNA reads as TGCGCCAGCACCGCCCAGCAGGGGCAGGGGGACACCGGGGAGCTGTTTTTT. The encoded protein is CASTAQQGQGDTGELFF.

This clonotype appeared a single time. The chain is built from TRBV7-3 and TRBJ2-1, with D possibly being TRBD2 (6 bases). Looked up from germline, CDR1 is SGHTA and CDR2 is FQGTGA. Trimming removed 6 bases at V and 2 bases at J, with 17 bases between. The CDR3 loop spans 16 amino acids. Here the CDR3 reads CASSPTAGTPYNEQFF. Here the CDR3 DNA reads TGTGCCAGCAGTCCAACCGCCGGGACTCCCTACAATGAGCAGTTCTTC.

At least ten counts were recorded for this clonotype. As DNA, the CDR3 is TGCGGGACCGAATTATATGGCTACACCTTC. The encoded protein is CGTELYGYTF. This rearrangement joins TRBV29-1 to TRBJ1-2, with D possibly matching TRBD1 (5 bases). CDR1 and CDR2 (germline): SQVTM, ANQGSEA. This CDR3 region has 10 residues.

Ten or more counts support this clonotype. The chain is built from TRBV2 and TRBJ1-2; no reliable D call. CDR3 size: 14 residues. CDR1 SNHLY and CDR2 FYNNEI come from the germline V gene. Trimming removed 7 bases at V and 0 bases at J, with 12 bases between. This CDR3 is CASKREVTNYGYTF. CDR3 nucleotides: TGTGCCAGCAAAAGGGAGGTAACTAACTATGGCTACACCTTC. Full variable domain (rest looked up from reference TRBV2 and TRBJ1-2): EPEVTQTPSHQVTQMGQEVILRCVPISNHLYFYWYRQILGQKVEFLVSFYNNEISEKSEIFDDQFSVERPDGSNFTLKIRSTKLEDSAMYFCASKREVTNYGYTFGSGTRLTVV.

The chain carries TRBV5-4 and TRBJ1-2; 8 bases agree with TRBD1. The CDR3 totals 15 residues. CDR1 and CDR2 (germline): SGHNT, YYREEE (reference sequence). J gave up 7 bases and V 4 bases, and 12 bases lay outside the gene matches. The CDR3 DNA reads TGTGCCAGCAGCCCTGGGAGGGGCCAGGGGGCTGGCTACACCTTC. Its translation is CASSPGRGQGAGYTF.

This clonotype showed up many times. The rearrangement links TRBV6-1 to TRBJ2-1, with 7 bases identical to TRBD2. The V gene's germline CDR1 is MNHNS and CDR2 SASEGT. CDR3 length: 16 residues. The ends lost 5 bases at V and 3 bases at J; junction bases unmatched: 10. DNA for the CDR3: TGTGCCAGCAGTTTGGGTGGGGGGGGAGGCTACAATGAGCAGTTCTTC. Protein: CASSLGGGGGYNEQFF.